The source of this T cell receptor beta chain is a study of cytomegalovirus exposure and HLA in healthy donors. The study, taken as a whole, reports: CMV antigen specificity of a few CMV-associated chains was confirmed in vitro. A later analysis found first-cohort TCR clusters tended to co-occur in the approximately 110 validation repertoires. Cytomegalovirus-associated TCR beta chains were listed, numbering around 150.

Per the germline V gene, CDR1 is SNHLY and CDR2 is FYNNEI. J lost 5 bases, V lost 9 bases, and 9 bases had no gene match. This CDR3 spans 14 amino acids. The table came from immunoSEQ multiplex PCR; TCRdb's copy has only in-frame clones and leaves some out. The repertoire includes 55,000 to 70,000 clones, 80% to 95% of them detected once, and under 5.5% sits in the top ten. Concerning this clone: Its antigen is unidentified.

The chain uses TRBV2 and TRBJ2-1; 8 positions match TRBD2. What was sequenced was PBMCs. This receptor was identified in a man between 18 and 35 years old in good health and CMV-seropositive. The CDR3 DNA reads TGTGCCAGAGTCGAGGGACTAGGAGACAATGAGCAGTTCTTC. Residues: CARVEGLGDNEQFF.